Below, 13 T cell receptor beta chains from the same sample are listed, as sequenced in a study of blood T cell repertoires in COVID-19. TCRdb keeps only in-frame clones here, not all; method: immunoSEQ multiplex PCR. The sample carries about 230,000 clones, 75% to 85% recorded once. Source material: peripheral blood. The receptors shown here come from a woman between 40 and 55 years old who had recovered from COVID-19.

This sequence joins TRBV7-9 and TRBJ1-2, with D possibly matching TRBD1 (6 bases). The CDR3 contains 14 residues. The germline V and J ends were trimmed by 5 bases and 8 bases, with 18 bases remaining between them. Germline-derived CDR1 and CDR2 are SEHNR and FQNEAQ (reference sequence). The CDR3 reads CASSPQQGIEGYTF. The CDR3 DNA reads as TGTGCCAGCAGCCCCCAACAGGGTATTGAAGGCTACACCTTC.

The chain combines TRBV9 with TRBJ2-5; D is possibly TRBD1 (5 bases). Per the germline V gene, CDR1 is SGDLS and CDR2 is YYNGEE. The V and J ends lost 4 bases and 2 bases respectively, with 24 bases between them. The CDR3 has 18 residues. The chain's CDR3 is CASSPRTSSIRNQETQYF. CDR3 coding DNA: TGTGCCAGCAGCCCTAGGACATCATCTATACGAAATCAAGAGACCCAGTACTTC.

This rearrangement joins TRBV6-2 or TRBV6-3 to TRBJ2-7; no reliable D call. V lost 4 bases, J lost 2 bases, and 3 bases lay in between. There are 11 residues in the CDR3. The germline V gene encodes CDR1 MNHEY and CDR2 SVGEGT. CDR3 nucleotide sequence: TGTGCCAGCAGTTCTACCTACGAGCAGTACTTC. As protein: CASSSTYEQYF.

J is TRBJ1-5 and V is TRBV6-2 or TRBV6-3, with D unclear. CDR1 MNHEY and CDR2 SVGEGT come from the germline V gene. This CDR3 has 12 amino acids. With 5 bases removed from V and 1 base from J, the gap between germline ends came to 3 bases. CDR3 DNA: TGTGCCAGCAGTGAGAGCAATCAGCCCCAGCATTTT. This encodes CASSESNQPQHF.

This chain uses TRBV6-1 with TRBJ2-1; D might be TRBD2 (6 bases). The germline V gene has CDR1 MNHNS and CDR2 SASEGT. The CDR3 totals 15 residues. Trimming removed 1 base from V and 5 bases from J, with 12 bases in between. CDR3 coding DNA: TGTGCCAGCAGTGAAGGCCTAGCGAAGGACAATGAGCAGTTCTTC. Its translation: CASSEGLAKDNEQFF.

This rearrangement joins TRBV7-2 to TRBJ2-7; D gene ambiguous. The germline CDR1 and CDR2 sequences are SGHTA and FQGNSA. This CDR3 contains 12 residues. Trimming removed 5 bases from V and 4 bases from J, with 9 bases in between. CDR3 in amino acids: CASSTTQYEQYF. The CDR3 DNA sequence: TGTGCCAGCAGCACCACGCAGTACGAGCAGTACTTC. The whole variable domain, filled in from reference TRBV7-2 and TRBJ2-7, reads GAGVSQSPSNKVTEKGKDVELRCDPISGHTALYWYRQSLGQGLEFLIYFQGNSAPDKSGLPSDRFSAERTGGSVSTLTIQRTQQEDSAVYLCASSTTQYEQYFGPGTRLTVT.

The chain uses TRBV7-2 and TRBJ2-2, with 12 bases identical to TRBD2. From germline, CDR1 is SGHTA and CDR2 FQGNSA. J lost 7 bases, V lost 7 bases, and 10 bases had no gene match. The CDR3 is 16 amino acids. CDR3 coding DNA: TGTGCCAGCACCCTGCTAGCGGGGGGGCCTAGCGGGGAGCTGTTTTTT. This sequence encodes CASTLLAGGPSGELFF.

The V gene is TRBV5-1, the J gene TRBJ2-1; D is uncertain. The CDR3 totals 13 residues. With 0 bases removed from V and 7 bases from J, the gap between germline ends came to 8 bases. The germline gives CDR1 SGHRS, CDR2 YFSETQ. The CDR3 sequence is CASSLGGTNEQFF. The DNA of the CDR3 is TGCGCCAGCAGCTTGGGTGGCACAAATGAGCAGTTCTTC.

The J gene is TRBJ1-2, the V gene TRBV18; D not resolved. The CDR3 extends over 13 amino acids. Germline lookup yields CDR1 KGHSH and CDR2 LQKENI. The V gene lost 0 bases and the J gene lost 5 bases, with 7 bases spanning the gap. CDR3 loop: CASSPPNSYGYTF. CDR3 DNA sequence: TGTGCCAGCTCACCACCGAACTCATATGGCTACACCTTC.

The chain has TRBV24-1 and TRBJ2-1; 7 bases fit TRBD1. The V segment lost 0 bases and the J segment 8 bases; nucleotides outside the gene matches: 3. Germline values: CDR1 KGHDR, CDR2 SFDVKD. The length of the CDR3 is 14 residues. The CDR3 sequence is CATSDLADRDEQFF. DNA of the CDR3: TGTGCCACCAGTGATTTGGCCGACAGGGATGAGCAGTTCTTC.

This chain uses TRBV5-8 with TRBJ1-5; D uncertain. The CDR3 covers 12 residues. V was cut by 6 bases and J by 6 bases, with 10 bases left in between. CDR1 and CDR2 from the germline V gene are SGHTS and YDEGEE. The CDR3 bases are TGTGCCAGCACCCGCCGCAGTCAGCCCCAGCATTTT. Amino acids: CASTRRSQPQHF.

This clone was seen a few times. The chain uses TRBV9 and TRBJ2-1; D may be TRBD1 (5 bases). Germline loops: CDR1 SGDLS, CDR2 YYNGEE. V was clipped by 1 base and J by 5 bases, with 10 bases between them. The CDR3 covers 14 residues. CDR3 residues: CASSVYDSDNEQFF. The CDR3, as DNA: TGTGCCAGCAGCGTATACGACAGTGACAATGAGCAGTTCTTC.

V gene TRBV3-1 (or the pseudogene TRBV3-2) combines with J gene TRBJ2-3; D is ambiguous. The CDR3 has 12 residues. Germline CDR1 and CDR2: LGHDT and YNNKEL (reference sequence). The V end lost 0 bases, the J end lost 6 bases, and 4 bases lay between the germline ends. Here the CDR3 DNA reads TGTGCCAGCAGCCAAGATCTGGATACGCAGTATTTT. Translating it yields CASSQDLDTQYF.